This TCR beta chain was sequenced for a study of T cell repertoires in cytomegalovirus infection. Findings and limits, study-wide: HLA-C-restricted, CMV-specific TCR beta clonotypes were dominant ex vivo.

TCRdb itself ran the reads through MiXCR, one entry per CDR3 protein. The data show 370,000 or so distinct CDR3 sequences, just under 35% seen once. This clonotype appeared a few times. What it binds is unknown. There are 12 residues in the CDR3. Trimming took 1 base from V and 10 from J, leaving 8 bases between them. Germline V gene sequence: CDR1 LNHDA, CDR2 SQIVND (reference sequence). This specimen consisted of cultured PBMCs, obtained from culture after CMV antigen stimulation. The TCR originated in a human donor in good health (CMV status not recorded). Some clones in this sample may be carry-over from other donors' samples. This sequence joins TRBV19 and TRBJ2-1; D is unresolved. The CDR3 nucleotides read TGTGCCAGTAGTATAGCGATGGGGGAGCAGTTCTTC. Its translation: CASSIAMGEQFF.